These 17 T cell receptor beta chains were sequenced from one sample in a study of cytomegalovirus exposure and HLA in healthy donors. A multiplex PCR was run with 60 Vbeta primers and 13 Jbeta primers. Produced via immunoSEQ multiplex PCR; TCRdb's table is partial and in-frame only. Of under 130,000 clones in the sample, about 70% are singletons; the top ten hold about 2.5%. The sequenced sample consisted of PBMCs. The source is a man aged 50 or older in good health and CMV-seropositive.

This clone was detected a few times. This sequence joins TRBV5-1 and TRBJ2-2; D gene uncertain. With 0 bases removed from V and 2 bases from J, the gap between germline ends came to 8 bases. Germline V CDR1 and CDR2: SGHRS, YFSETQ. This CDR3 is 15 amino acids long. The CDR3 nucleotides read TGCGCCAGCAGCTTGGGAGAGTTAAACACCGGGGAGCTGTTTTTT. This sequence encodes CASSLGELNTGELFF. The entire variable domain, with the rest obtained from reference TRBV5-1 and TRBJ2-2, is as follows: KAGVTQTPRYLIKTRGQQVTLSCSPISGHRSVSWYQQTPGQGLQFLFEYFSETQRNKGNFPGRFSGRQFSNSRSEMNVSTLELGDSALYLCASSLGELNTGELFFGEGSRLTVL.

This sequence joins TRBV6-5 and TRBJ2-1; possibly TRBD2 for D (5 bases). Germline assignment: CDR1 MNHEY and CDR2 SVGAGI. There are 14 residues in the CDR3. Trimming removed 4 bases from V and 5 bases from J, with 12 bases in between. In DNA, the CDR3 is TGTGCCAGCAGTTTAAGAGGGATGAACAATGAGCAGTTCTTC. Its protein is CASSLRGMNNEQFF.

The chain links TRBV7-9 to TRBJ2-1; TRBD1 aligns across 9 bases. Germline CDR1 is SEHNR and CDR2 is FQNEAQ (reference sequence). The V segment lost 5 bases and the J segment 7 bases; nucleotides outside the gene matches: 18. The CDR3 loop spans 18 amino acids. CDR3 sequence (DNA): TGTGCCAGCAGCCATCTGGGCCTCGAGGACAGGGGCTTGAATGAGCAGTTCTTC. The encoded protein is CASSHLGLEDRGLNEQFF.

The chain employs TRBV10-3 and TRBJ1-1; D not certain. V was cut by 3 bases and J by 0 bases, with 5 bases left in between. The CDR3 extends over 13 amino acids. Germline CDR1 reads ENHRY; CDR2 reads SYGVKD. This chain's CDR3 is CAISDLLNTEAFF. CDR3 DNA sequence: TGTGCCATCAGTGACCTCCTGAACACTGAAGCTTTCTTT.

The rearrangement uses TRBV6-5 and TRBJ2-3; 9 nucleotides match TRBD2. Trimming removed 4 bases from V and 2 bases from J; junction bases left unmatched: 4. CDR3 length: 15 residues. Germline V gives CDR1 MNHEY, CDR2 SVGAGI. CDR3 DNA sequence: TGTGCCAGCAGTTTGGTAGCGGGAGCCACAGATACGCAGTATTTT. Amino acids: CASSLVAGATDTQYF.

This clone occurred once. The chain employs TRBV5-4 and TRBJ1-2, with D uncertain. Trimming removed 7 bases from V and 0 bases from J, with 16 bases in between. CDR1 is SGHNT and CDR2 is YYREEE in the germline V gene (reference sequence). CDR3 length equals 15 residues. CDR3 amino acids: CASGERVGANYGYTF. The CDR3 bases are TGTGCCAGCGGCGAGCGGGTAGGCGCTAACTATGGCTACACCTTC.

The V gene is TRBV9, the J gene TRBJ2-3; D not certain. This CDR3 has 14 residues. V shed 0 bases and J shed 8 bases, with 13 bases lying between them. CDR1 and CDR2 (germline): SGDLS, YYNGEE. Here the CDR3 DNA reads TGTGCCAGCAGCGTAGCAACGGGTTCGCCTACGCAGTATTTT. Protein product: CASSVATGSPTQYF.

This clone showed up just a few times. J is TRBJ2-5 and V is TRBV5-1; 7 bases map to TRBD2. The junction had 8 bases not matched to a gene; V was cut back by 0 bases and J by 6 bases. The CDR3 consists of 15 residues. Germline V gives CDR1 SGHRS, CDR2 YFSETQ. This chain's CDR3 is CASSLERLAPKTQYF. The CDR3 bases are TGCGCCAGCAGCTTGGAACGACTAGCACCGAAGACCCAGTACTTC.

The chain uses TRBV5-4 and TRBJ2-1; D is perhaps TRBD2 (6 bases). The ends were cut back, 4 bases at V and 4 bases at J, with 15 bases in the middle. Germline CDR1 is SGHNT and CDR2 is YYREEE (reference sequence). The CDR3 is 15 amino acids. CDR3 coding DNA: TGTGCCAGCAGCGGAGGGACTCTATCTTACAATGAGCAGTTCTTC. Its translation is CASSGGTLSYNEQFF.

This clone was detected a few times. V gene TRBV2 combines with J gene TRBJ2-7; no clear D. Germline lookup yields CDR1 SNHLY and CDR2 FYNNEI. Trimming cost V 2 bases and J 7 bases, with 12 bases left between them. This CDR3 region has 13 residues. The CDR3 sequence: CASSENAGAEQYF. The CDR3 DNA follows: TGTGCCAGCAGTGAAAATGCCGGTGCTGAGCAGTACTTC. Filled out from reference TRBV2 and TRBJ2-7, the complete variable domain reads EPEVTQTPSHQVTQMGQEVILRCVPISNHLYFYWYRQILGQKVEFLVSFYNNEISEKSEIFDDQFSVERPDGSNFTLKIRSTKLEDSAMYFCASSENAGAEQYFGPGTRLTVT.

In its sample, this clone was seen once. The CDR3 DNA reads TGCGCCAGCAGCCAACAGACAGGGGGCAGTGGCTACACCTTC. Translating gives CASSQQTGGSGYTF. The chain uses TRBV5-1 and TRBJ1-2; 10 bases agree with TRBD1. The germline V gene has CDR1 SGHRS and CDR2 YFSETQ. V dropped 4 bases and J dropped 7; count of bases not matched to a gene: 7. CDR3 length: 14 amino acids.

CDR3: CASSLGLAPKSEQYF. CDR3 nucleotides: TGCGCCAGCAGCTTGGGACTAGCTCCAAAGTCCGAGCAGTACTTC. The chain combines TRBV5-1 with TRBJ2-7; 7 bases map to TRBD2. The CDR3 spans 15 residues. Per the germline V gene, CDR1 is SGHRS and CDR2 is YFSETQ. With 0 bases clipped from V and 6 bases from J, the junction kept 9 bases outside the gene matches.

V is TRBV10-1 and J is TRBJ2-7; TRBD1 might be the D (5 bases). The germline V gene has CDR1 WNHNN and CDR2 SYGVQD (reference sequence). V was pared by 6 bases and J by 6 bases, with 12 bases between. The CDR3 loop spans 12 amino acids. CDR3 protein: CASRGPSGEQYF. The CDR3 coding sequence is TGCGCCAGCAGGGGGCCCTCGGGCGAGCAGTACTTC.

This chain uses TRBV11-2 with TRBJ2-7; D is undetermined. Germline V gene sequence: CDR1 SGHAT, CDR2 FQNNGV. V was shortened by 5 bases and J by 3 bases, with 14 bases between the two germline ends. The CDR3 is 14 amino acids. Here the CDR3 DNA reads TGTGCCAGCAGCCTTGCCCTACCTGACTACGAGCAGTACTTC. It is translated as CASSLALPDYEQYF.

The chain has TRBV5-1 and TRBJ1-1; D is unresolved. The CDR3 spans 14 residues. Germline CDR1 is SGHRS and CDR2 is YFSETQ. The V end was cut by 6 bases, the J end by 1 base, with 13 bases between. Here the CDR3 DNA reads TGCGCCAGCACTCCGGTCGGTTGGAACACTGAAGCTTTCTTT. Its protein is CASTPVGWNTEAFF. Full variable domain (missing parts from reference TRBV5-1 and TRBJ1-1): KAGVTQTPRYLIKTRGQQVTLSCSPISGHRSVSWYQQTPGQGLQFLFEYFSETQRNKGNFPGRFSGRQFSNSRSEMNVSTLELGDSALYLCASTPVGWNTEAFFGQGTRLTVV.

This chain connects TRBV25-1 to TRBJ1-1; perhaps TRBD1 as D (5 bases). The CDR3 runs to 16 residues. V was cut by 2 bases and J by 5 bases, with 18 bases left in between. CDR1 is MGHDK and CDR2 is SYGVNS in the germline V gene. CDR3 residues: CASSEMRGESRTEAFF. The CDR3 coding sequence is TGTGCCAGCAGTGAAATGCGGGGGGAATCGAGGACTGAAGCTTTCTTT.

The table lists this clone with a count of one. The rearrangement links TRBV7-9 to TRBJ2-1, with D perhaps matching TRBD1 (5 bases). The CDR3 sequence is 12 residues long. V was cut by 10 bases and J by 5 bases, with 12 bases left in between. Germline CDR1 and CDR2: SEHNR and FQNEAQ (reference sequence). CDR3 protein: CATSPTDNEQFF. The CDR3 DNA reads as TGTGCCACCTCACCGACAGACAATGAGCAGTTCTTC.